Below, one T cell receptor beta chain is given with its context. The sample comes from a study of blood T cell repertoires in COVID-19. This CDR3 is built from 13 residues. In germline, CDR1 is LGHDT, CDR2 YNNKEL (reference sequence). The V and J ends lost 2 bases and 5 bases respectively, with 9 bases between them. Authors' data handling: Amplified reference gene primers provided the basis for estimating nucleated cell counts. This table comes from immunoSEQ multiplex PCR, and its TCRdb copy is limited to in-frame clones, with some not included. Clonal size and the V and J genes are those of that table, whereas D and trimming came from the DNA. Among approximately 19,000 clones, more than 70% were seen once, and the ten largest hold about 10%.

Sequenced: peripheral blood. V is TRBV3-1 (or the pseudogene TRBV3-2) and J is TRBJ2-5; perhaps TRBD2 as D (5 bases). The sequence was obtained from a human donor in a cohort sampled during active COVID-19. The donor label of this sample is uncertain. CDR3 DNA: TGTGCCAGCAGCCAAAGCATAGCGGAGACCCAGTACTTC. Protein sequence: CASSQSIAETQYF.